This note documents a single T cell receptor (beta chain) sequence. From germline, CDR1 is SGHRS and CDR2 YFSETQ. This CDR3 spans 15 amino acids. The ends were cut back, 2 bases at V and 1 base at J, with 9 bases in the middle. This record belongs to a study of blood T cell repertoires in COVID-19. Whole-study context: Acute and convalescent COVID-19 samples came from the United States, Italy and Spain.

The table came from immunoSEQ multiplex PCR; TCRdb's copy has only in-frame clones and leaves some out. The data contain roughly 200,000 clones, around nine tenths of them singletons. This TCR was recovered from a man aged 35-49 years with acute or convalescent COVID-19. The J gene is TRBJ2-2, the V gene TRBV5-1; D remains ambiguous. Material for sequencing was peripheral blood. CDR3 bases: TGCGCCAGCAGCTTTAACAGTGTGAACACCGGGGAGCTGTTTTTT. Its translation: CASSFNSVNTGELFF. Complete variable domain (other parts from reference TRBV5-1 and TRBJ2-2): KAGVTQTPRYLIKTRGQQVTLSCSPISGHRSVSWYQQTPGQGLQFLFEYFSETQRNKGNFPGRFSGRQFSNSRSEMNVSTLELGDSALYLCASSFNSVNTGELFFGEGSRLTVL.